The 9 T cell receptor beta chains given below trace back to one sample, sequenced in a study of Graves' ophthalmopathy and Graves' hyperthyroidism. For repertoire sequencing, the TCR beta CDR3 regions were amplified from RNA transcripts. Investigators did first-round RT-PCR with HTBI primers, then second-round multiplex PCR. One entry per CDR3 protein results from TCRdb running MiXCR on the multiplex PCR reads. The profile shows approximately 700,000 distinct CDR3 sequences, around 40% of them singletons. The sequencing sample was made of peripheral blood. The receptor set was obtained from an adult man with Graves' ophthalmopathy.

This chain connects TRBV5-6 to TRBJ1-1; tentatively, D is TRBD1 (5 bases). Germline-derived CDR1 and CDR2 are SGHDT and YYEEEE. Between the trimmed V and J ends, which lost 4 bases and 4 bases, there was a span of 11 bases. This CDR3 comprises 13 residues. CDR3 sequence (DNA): TGTGCCAGCAGCACGTGGGGGGGCACTGAAGCTTTCTTT. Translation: CASSTWGGTEAFF. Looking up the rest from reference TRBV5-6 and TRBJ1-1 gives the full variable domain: DAGVTQSPTHLIKTRGQQVTLRCSPKSGHDTVSWYQQALGQGPQFIFQYYEEEERQRGNFPDRFSGHQFPNYSSELNVNALLLGDSALYLCASSTWGGTEAFFGQGTRLTVV.

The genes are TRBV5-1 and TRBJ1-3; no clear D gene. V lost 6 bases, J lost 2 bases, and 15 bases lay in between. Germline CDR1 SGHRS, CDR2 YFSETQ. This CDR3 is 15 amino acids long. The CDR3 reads CASTLAEGAGNTIYF. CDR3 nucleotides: TGCGCCAGCACCCTGGCGGAGGGAGCTGGAAACACCATATATTTT.

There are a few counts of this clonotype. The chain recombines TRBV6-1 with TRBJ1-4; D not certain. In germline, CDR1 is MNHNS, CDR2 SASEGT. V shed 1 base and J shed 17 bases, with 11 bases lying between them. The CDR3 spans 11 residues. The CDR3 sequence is CASSEDPFCFF. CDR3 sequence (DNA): TGTGCCAGCAGTGAAGACCCCTTCTGCTTTTTT.

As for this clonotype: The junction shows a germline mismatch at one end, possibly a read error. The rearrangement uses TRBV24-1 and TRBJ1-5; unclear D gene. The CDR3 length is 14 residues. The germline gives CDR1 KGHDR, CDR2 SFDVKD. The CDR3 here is CASSEGRSNQPQHF. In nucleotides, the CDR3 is TGTGCCAGCAGTGAAGGGCGAAGCAATCAGCCCCAGCATTTT.

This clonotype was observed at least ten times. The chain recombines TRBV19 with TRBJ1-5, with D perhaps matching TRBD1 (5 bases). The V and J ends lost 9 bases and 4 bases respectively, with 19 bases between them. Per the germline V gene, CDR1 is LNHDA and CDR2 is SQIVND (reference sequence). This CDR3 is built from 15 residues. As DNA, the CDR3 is TGTGCCAGCAGGCCCGGGCAGGGACCTAATCAGCCCCAGCATTTT. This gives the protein CASRPGQGPNQPQHF.

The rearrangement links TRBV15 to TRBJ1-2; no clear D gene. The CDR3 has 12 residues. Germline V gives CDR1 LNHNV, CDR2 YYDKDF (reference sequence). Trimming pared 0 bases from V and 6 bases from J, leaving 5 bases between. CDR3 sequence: CATSRDGNGYTF. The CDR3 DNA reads TGTGCCACCAGCAGAGATGGCAATGGCTACACCTTC.

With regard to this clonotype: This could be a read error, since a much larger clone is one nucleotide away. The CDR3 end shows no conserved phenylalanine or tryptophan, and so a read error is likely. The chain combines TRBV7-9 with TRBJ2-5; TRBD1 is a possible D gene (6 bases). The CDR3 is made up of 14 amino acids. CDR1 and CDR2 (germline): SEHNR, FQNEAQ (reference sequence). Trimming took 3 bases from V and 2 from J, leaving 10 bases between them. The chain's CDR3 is CASSFPGTQETQYL. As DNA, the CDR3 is TGTGCCAGCAGCTTCCCAGGGACACAAGAGACCCAGTACCTC.

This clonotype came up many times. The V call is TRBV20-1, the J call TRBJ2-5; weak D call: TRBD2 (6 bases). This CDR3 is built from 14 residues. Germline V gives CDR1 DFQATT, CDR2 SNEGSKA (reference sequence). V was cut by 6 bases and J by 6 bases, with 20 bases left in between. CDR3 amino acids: CSALLARSWKTQYF. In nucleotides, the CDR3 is TGCAGTGCCTTACTAGCTAGGAGCTGGAAGACCCAGTACTTC.

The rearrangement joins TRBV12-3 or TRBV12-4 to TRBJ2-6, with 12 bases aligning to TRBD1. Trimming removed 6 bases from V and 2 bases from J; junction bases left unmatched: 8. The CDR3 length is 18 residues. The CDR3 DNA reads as TGTGCCAGCAGCCCTTCGGGACAGGGGGCGACTGGGGCCAACGTCCTGACTTTC. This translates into CASSPSGQGATGANVLTF.